This T cell receptor (beta chain) was recovered during a study of shared clonotypes between healthy human individuals. Study information: Donors had three CD4 naive, three CD4 memory, two CD8 naive and one CD8 memory plate apiece. Findings of the study overall: Estimated clonotype richness was generally higher in naive than memory subsets.

This CDR3 spans 15 amino acids. Germline-derived CDR1 and CDR2 are SGHNT and YYREEE (reference sequence). V shed 0 bases and J 3 bases; nucleotides not matched to a gene: 4. About this clone: Its antigen is undetermined.

In the naive CD8 group, cells lacked CD45RO and were positively selected for CCR7, so terminally differentiated effector memory CD45RA+ cells were left out. Assay execution proceeded at the deep level. How the authors handled the data: Because ImmunoSEQ provided only junction sequences with no quality scores, the filtering differed. Data came from immunoSEQ multiplex PCR; TCRdb stores just in-frame clones and leaves some out. V and J calls and clone size are copied from that table; D and trimming were computed from the DNA. The profile shows about 590,000 clones, roughly 96% of them singletons. The sequenced material came from naive CD8+ T cells sorted from blood. The chain recombines TRBV5-4 with TRBJ2-7; 9 nucleotides align to TRBD2. The receptor was derived from a woman in her thirties in good health. DNA of the CDR3: TGTGCCAGCAGCTTGGTCCTAGCGGGGAACTACGAGCAGTACTTC. It specifies CASSLVLAGNYEQYF.